One sample yielded the 29 T cell receptor beta chains listed below, sequenced in a study of cytotoxic CD8 clonotypes in ibrutinib-treated CLL. Using immunoSEQ multiplex PCR, the repertoire was profiled, and TCRdb retains in-frame clones only, with some absent. The sample has some 160,000 clones, 81% seen once; the top ten hold about 2.1%. The sample was PBMCs, taken after 12 months of ibrutinib treatment. These receptors were obtained from a human donor with chronic lymphocytic leukemia.

This clone was seen a few times. The chain carries TRBV18 and TRBJ1-2; D uncertain. Trimming removed 8 bases from V and 0 bases from J, with 13 bases in between. The CDR3 has 14 residues. Germline lookup yields CDR1 KGHSH and CDR2 LQKENI. The CDR3 DNA reads TGTGCCAGCGCAACCCGGACGGCTAACTATGGCTACACCTTC. It specifies CASATRTANYGYTF.

This rearrangement joins TRBV9 to TRBJ2-2; weak D call: TRBD1 (6 bases). This CDR3 comprises 14 residues. The V and J ends lost 0 bases and 4 bases respectively, with 7 bases between them. Looked up from germline, CDR1 is SGDLS and CDR2 is YYNGEE. The chain's CDR3 is CASSVEDSTGELFF. DNA for the CDR3: TGTGCCAGCAGCGTAGAGGACAGCACCGGGGAGCTGTTTTTT.

The V gene is TRBV5-6, the J gene TRBJ2-3; TRBD2 aligns across 12 bases. CDR3 length: 18 residues. V was clipped by 5 bases and J by 0 bases; unmatched bases: 10. Germline CDR1 reads SGHDT; CDR2 reads YYEEEE. CDR3 DNA sequence: TGTGCCAGCAGGCCGACTAGCGGGAGAGAAACTAGCACAGATACGCAGTATTTT. It encodes CASRPTSGRETSTDTQYF.

The V gene is TRBV5-4, the J gene TRBJ2-7; TRBD1 matches at 10 bases. This CDR3 contains 14 residues. Germline CDR1 SGHNT, CDR2 YYREEE (reference sequence). With V trimmed by 5 bases and J by 3 bases, 5 bases remained unmatched. The CDR3 sequence is CASRPGQGFYEQYF. Written as DNA, the CDR3 is TGTGCCAGCAGGCCGGGACAGGGGTTCTACGAGCAGTACTTC.

The V and J genes are TRBV19 and TRBJ2-5; no firm D call. Germline V CDR1 and CDR2: LNHDA, SQIVND (reference sequence). The CDR3 covers 16 residues. V was trimmed by 1 base and J by 2 bases, leaving 14 bases between them. CDR3 DNA sequence: TGTGCCAGTAGTATAGTGTCTGGGAAACTTCAAGAGACCCAGTACTTC. Encoded protein: CASSIVSGKLQETQYF.

V gene TRBV5-4 combines with J gene TRBJ1-2; D is unclear. This CDR3 is built from 13 residues. Trimming removed 0 bases at V and 6 bases at J, with 9 bases between. The germline V gene encodes CDR1 SGHNT and CDR2 YYREEE (reference sequence). CDR3 region: CASSLEGSDGYTF. CDR3 nucleotides: TGTGCCAGCAGCTTGGAAGGGTCTGATGGCTACACCTTC.

This clone is a singleton in its sample. This chain uses TRBV7-2 with TRBJ1-6; 7 positions match TRBD1. The CDR3 has 14 amino acids. Germline CDR1 SGHTA, CDR2 FQGNSA. The junction had 4 bases not matched to a gene; V was cut back by 4 bases and J by 7 bases. The CDR3 protein is CASSYRDRNSPLHF. The CDR3, as DNA: TGTGCCAGCAGCTACCGGGACAGAAATTCACCCCTCCACTTT. Combining the CDR3 with reference TRBV7-2 and TRBJ1-6 gives the whole variable domain GAGVSQSPSNKVTEKGKDVELRCDPISGHTALYWYRQSLGQGLEFLIYFQGNSAPDKSGLPSDRFSAERTGGSVSTLTIQRTQQEDSAVYLCASSYRDRNSPLHFGNGTRLTVT.

The DNA of the CDR3 is TGTGCCAGCAGTTTACGGGGGGGCGCAGGAAGGCACGAGCAGTACTTC. It is translated as CASSLRGGAGRHEQYF. The genes are TRBV28 and TRBJ2-7; 8 bases agree with TRBD2. Looked up from germline, CDR1 is MDHEN and CDR2 is SYDVKM. This CDR3 contains 16 residues. The trim removed 2 bases at V and 5 bases at J, leaving 11 bases unmatched.

In regard to this clone: The identical CDR3 is also encoded by other nucleotide sequences in the sample. The CDR3 bases are TGTGCCAGCAGCTTTACCGGAACTAGCACAGATACGCAGTATTTT. Residues: CASSFTGTSTDTQYF. The rearrangement joins TRBV11-2 to TRBJ2-3, with D unresolved. V dropped 3 bases and J dropped 0 bases, with 10 bases sitting between them. This CDR3 contains 15 residues. The germline V gene has CDR1 SGHAT and CDR2 FQNNGV.

The V and J genes are TRBV18 and TRBJ2-3; weak D call: TRBD1 (5 bases). CDR3 length: 15 amino acids. CDR1 and CDR2 from the germline V gene are KGHSH and LQKENI. V lost 4 bases, J lost 2 bases, and 13 bases lay in between. CDR3 DNA sequence: TGTGCCAGCTCACTCGACAGAGTATCCACAGATACGCAGTATTTT. It translates to CASSLDRVSTDTQYF.

The chain recombines TRBV11-3 with TRBJ2-1; 7 bases agree with TRBD2. Germline V gives CDR1 SGHNT, CDR2 YENEEA. V lost 5 bases to trimming and J lost 5 bases; unmatched junction nucleotides: 9. This CDR3 contains 15 residues. The chain's CDR3 is CASSPASGNHNEQFF. DNA of the CDR3: TGTGCCAGCAGCCCCGCTAGCGGTAATCACAATGAGCAGTTCTTC.

The chain has TRBV2 and TRBJ2-3, with D possibly TRBD2 on 6 matching bases. Trimming took 5 bases from V and 4 from J, leaving 13 bases between them. The CDR3 is 14 amino acids. Looked up from germline, CDR1 is SNHLY and CDR2 is FYNNEI. CDR3 protein: CASSREGGADTQYF. DNA for the CDR3: TGTGCCAGCAGTCGCGAGGGCGGGGCAGATACGCAGTATTTT.

V usage is TRBV27 and J usage is TRBJ1-4; a possible D gene is TRBD1 (5 bases). CDR1 MNHEY and CDR2 SMNVEV come from the germline V gene (reference sequence). V dropped 1 base and J dropped 8 bases, with 11 bases sitting between them. This CDR3 comprises 14 residues. Written as DNA, the CDR3 is TGTGCCAGCAGTTTATTCGGAGGGGCGGAAAAACTGTTTTTT. This translates into CASSLFGGAEKLFF.

This clone appeared a single time. This chain uses TRBV7-2 with TRBJ2-3; either TRBD1 or TRBD2 may fit D (5 bases each). CDR1 is SGHTA and CDR2 is FQGNSA in the germline V gene. Between the trimmed V and J ends, which lost 3 bases and 9 bases, there was a span of 10 bases. The CDR3 runs 12 residues. The CDR3 protein is CASSFFRDTQYF. DNA of the CDR3: TGTGCCAGCAGCTTTTTCCGGGACACGCAGTATTTT.

In nucleotides, the CDR3 is TGTGCCAGCAGCTTAGACAGGGGGCCAAGGTTGGCTGGAAACACCATATATTTT. This gives the protein CASSLDRGPRLAGNTIYF. The J gene is TRBJ1-3, the V gene TRBV7-2, with TRBD1 matching over 9 bases. Trimming cost V 1 base and J 2 bases; bases outside gene matches: 9. The CDR3 extends over 18 amino acids. The germline V gene has CDR1 SGHTA and CDR2 FQGNSA.

The chain links TRBV6-1 to TRBJ1-4; 7 nucleotides agree with TRBD1. The germline CDR1 and CDR2 sequences are MNHNS and SASEGT. The length of the CDR3 is 15 residues. V lost 0 bases to trimming and J lost 7 bases; unmatched junction nucleotides: 5. The CDR3 protein is CASSEASAGGEKLFF. The CDR3 region has the DNA TGTGCCAGCAGTGAAGCGTCGGCAGGGGGTGAAAAACTGTTTTTT.

The V and J genes are TRBV6-5 and TRBJ1-3; D gene unclear. Germline values: CDR1 MNHEY, CDR2 SVGAGI. Trimming shortened V by 4 bases and J by 0 bases, and 10 bases separated the two germline ends. There are 15 residues in the CDR3. The CDR3 loop is CASSLRQSSGNTIYF. CDR3 coding DNA: TGTGCCAGCAGTTTACGGCAAAGCTCTGGAAACACCATATATTTT.

J is TRBJ1-3 and V is TRBV5-8; D is undetermined. V shed 0 bases and J shed 1 base, with 5 bases lying between them. The CDR3 totals 14 residues. CDR1 is SGHTS, CDR2 YDEGEE, per germline. CDR3 loop: CASSLAGSGNTIYF. The DNA of the CDR3 is TGTGCCAGCAGCTTGGCTGGTTCTGGAAACACCATATATTTT.

This clone was recorded once. V and J are TRBV27 and TRBJ2-7; 7 bases match TRBD1. This CDR3 comprises 12 residues. The germline CDR1 and CDR2 sequences are MNHEY and SMNVEV (reference sequence). V was clipped by 7 bases and J by 6 bases; unmatched bases: 6. CDR3 bases: TGTGCCAGCACCGACAGGGTCGTCGAGCAGTACTTC. It yields the protein CASTDRVVEQYF.

This clone was detected only a few times. The chain couples TRBV18 to TRBJ2-2; maybe TRBD2 (6 bases). The CDR3 loop spans 15 amino acids. Germline CDR1 reads KGHSH; CDR2 reads LQKENI. Trimming took 0 bases from V and 1 from J, leaving 6 bases between them. Here the CDR3 reads CASSPPSGNTGELFF. In nucleotides, the CDR3 is TGTGCCAGCTCACCACCTAGCGGGAACACCGGGGAGCTGTTTTTT.

This chain uses TRBV5-5 with TRBJ1-2; unclear D gene. This CDR3 is built from 15 residues. Germline values: CDR1 SGHKS, CDR2 YYEKEE (reference sequence). V lost 4 bases, J lost 2 bases, and 15 bases lay in between. The CDR3 nucleotides are TGTGCCAGCAGCCCGGGCCAGGCCTTGAACTATGGCTACACCTTC. This sequence encodes CASSPGQALNYGYTF. Full variable domain (outside the CDR3, taken from reference TRBV5-5 and TRBJ1-2): DAGVTQSPTHLIKTRGQQVTLRCSPISGHKSVSWYQQVLGQGPQFIFQYYEKEERGRGNFPDRFSARQFPNYSSELNVNALLLGDSALYLCASSPGQALNYGYTFGSGTRLTVV.

The chain carries TRBV28 and TRBJ1-2; the D gene is possibly TRBD1 (5 bases). The CDR3 extends over 21 amino acids. V was pared by 1 base and J by 4 bases, with 31 bases between. Germline V lookup: CDR1 MDHEN, CDR2 SYDVKM. Here the CDR3 reads CASSLSLGVGGTLASGYGYTF. Written as DNA, the CDR3 is TGTGCCAGCAGTTTATCTCTTGGGGTTGGGGGAACCCTCGCATCGGGCTATGGCTACACCTTC.

CDR3 sequence (DNA): TGTGCCAGCAGTTTGGACCTGGGCGAGACCCAGTACTTC. Its translation: CASSLDLGETQYF. The chain links TRBV27 to TRBJ2-5, with D unclear. This CDR3 contains 13 residues. CDR1 is MNHEY, CDR2 SMNVEV, per germline (reference sequence). V was cut by 3 bases and J by 5 bases, with 10 bases left in between.

V and J are TRBV13 and TRBJ2-2; D is possibly TRBD2 (6 bases). Germline CDR1 PRHDT, CDR2 FYEKMQ (reference sequence). The CDR3 has 13 residues. Trimming stripped 5 bases from V and 5 bases from J, with 9 bases between. CDR3 sequence reads: CASSRTTTGELFF. For the CDR3, the DNA is TGTGCCAGCAGCCGGACTACTACCGGGGAGCTGTTTTTT. Using reference TRBV13 and TRBJ2-2 for the parts outside the CDR3, the full variable domain is AAGVIQSPRHLIKEKRETATLKCYPIPRHDTVYWYQQGPGQDPQFLISFYEKMQSDKGSIPDRFSAQQFSDYHSELNMSSLELGDSALYFCASSRTTTGELFFGEGSRLTVL.

The gene calls are TRBV7-3 and TRBJ2-1; maybe TRBD2 (7 bases). CDR1 is SGHTA, CDR2 FQGTGA, per germline. This CDR3 contains 13 residues. V was shortened by 2 bases and J by 9 bases, with 11 bases between the two germline ends. CDR3 DNA: TGTGCCAGCAGCTTAGGGGAGGGGGTTGAGCAGTTCTTC. This gives the protein CASSLGEGVEQFF.

The CDR3 loop is CASSLGTRGNTIYF. The CDR3 region has the DNA TGTGCCAGCAGTTTAGGCACAAGGGGAAACACCATATATTTT. The V call is TRBV28, the J call TRBJ1-3, with unresolved D. V was clipped by 2 bases and J by 4 bases, with 9 bases between them. Germline CDR1 MDHEN, CDR2 SYDVKM. The CDR3 is 14 residues long.

The J gene is TRBJ1-4, the V gene TRBV5-1; 7 bases map to TRBD1. The CDR3 has 15 amino acids. The germline V gene encodes CDR1 SGHRS and CDR2 YFSETQ. V lost 0 bases and J lost 5; bases outside the gene matches: 4. This CDR3 reads CASSLAGQINEKLFF. The CDR3 DNA is TGCGCCAGCAGCTTGGCGGGACAGATCAATGAAAAACTGTTTTTT.

V is TRBV27 and J is TRBJ1-1, with D maybe TRBD1 (5 bases). Germline V gives CDR1 MNHEY, CDR2 SMNVEV (reference sequence). This CDR3 is 13 amino acids long. The V end was cut by 5 bases, the J end by 1 base, with 8 bases between. CDR3 protein: CASSVTGNTEAFF. The CDR3 DNA is TGTGCCAGCAGTGTCACAGGGAACACTGAAGCTTTCTTT.

This chain connects TRBV6-5 to TRBJ2-2; D is unclear. The V end lost 0 bases, the J end lost 1 base, and 9 bases lay between the germline ends. Germline V CDR1 and CDR2: MNHEY, SVGAGI. The CDR3 has 16 amino acids. This CDR3 is CASSYSTRRNTGELFF. CDR3 in DNA: TGTGCCAGCAGTTACTCCACTCGAAGGAACACCGGGGAGCTGTTTTTT.